These T cell receptor beta chains were read from a single sample in a study of molecular identifiers for immune sequencing clone quantification. From the PCR reads, TCRdb called clonotypes with MiXCR, one entry per CDR3 protein. This sample has a few hundred thousand distinct CDR3 sequences, with about a fifth found just once. Sample: naive CD8+ T cells from blood, with Jurkat cell RNA spiked in. All receptors come from a human donor in good health. Some libraries in this study had Jurkat cell RNA spiked in. CDR3s include the opening cysteine and the closing phenylalanine or tryptophan.

V: TRBV19; CDR3: CASSTPQGRAEAFF
V: TRBV12-3/TRBV12-4; CDR3: CASRHGQGLAGELFF
V: TRBV11-2; CDR3: CASSFLAEPLGRGVSTDTPYF
V: TRBV29-1; CDR3: CSVDRGRNTIYF
V: TRBV3-1; CDR3: CASKGNLSSGANVLTF
V: TRBV11-2; CDR3: CASSLDLGNSNEKLFF
V: TRBV27; CDR3: CASSLSANTGELFF
V: TRBV29-1; CDR3: CSVEDDSGELFF
V: TRBV11-2; CDR3: CASSSGEWARRGIPGYTF
V: TRBV4-1; CDR3: CASSHRSGTSGTDTQYF
V: TRBV6-6; CDR3: CASRSGYSYEQYF
V: TRBV30; CDR3: CAFQGAGDYNEQFF
V: TRBV7-9; CDR3: CASSSTLVTGHATNEKLFF
V: TRBV13; CDR3: CASSLGLATYNEQFF
V: TRBV9; CDR3: CASGAGGGGELFF
V: TRBV19; CDR3: CASSITDRGNQPQHF
V: TRBV12-3/TRBV12-4; CDR3: CASSFSGMNAEAFF
V: TRBV4-1; CDR3: CASSQQREPSTDTQYF
V: TRBV19; CDR3: CASSILAGTSGSSDTGELFF
V: TRBV5-1; CDR3: CASTPVDSGPAGEQYF
V: TRBV30; CDR3: CAWGLAGVSEQYF
V: TRBV4-2; CDR3: CASSQFISGVGGNTIYF
V: TRBV2; CDR3: CASSHRGSGANVLTF
V: TRBV12-3/TRBV12-4; CDR3: CASCRIRGPEEETQYF
V: TRBV19; CDR3: CASSIGTLPSYEQYF
V: TRBV2; CDR3: CASSERDGAYEQCF
V: TRBV27; CDR3: CASSLGGGLRTQYF
V: TRBV11-2; CDR3: CASSPRRDAEESTLAEQPQHF
V: TRBV4-3; CDR3: CASSQDKWSSGNTIYF
V: TRBV28; CDR3: CASSSMGVVETQYF
V: TRBV27; CDR3: CASSLSRYAEAFF
V: TRBV19; CDR3: CASSFLGEQFF
V: TRBV20-1; CDR3: CSARAGTGFVDEQYF
V: TRBV4-3; CDR3: CASSQDGSGSYNEQFF
V: TRBV12-3/TRBV12-4; CDR3: CASSTQHSEPHTGELFF
V: TRBV7-9; CDR3: CASSLGASGFSTDTQYF
V: TRBV13; CDR3: CASSLSGQGEETQYF
V: TRBV20-1; CDR3: CSAQDGDYNEQFF
V: TRBV30; CDR3: CAWKLGPSIGVRDEQYF
V: TRBV3-1; CDR3: CASARFRGAGTDTQYF
V: TRBV27; CDR3: CASSFSLASTDTQYF
V: TRBV20-1; CDR3: CSARGVFSFSNEQFF
V: TRBV12-3/TRBV12-4; CDR3: CASTADWRTDTQYF
V: TRBV13; CDR3: CASSLGGRLYNEQFF
V: TRBV30; CDR3: CAWSVRDSNQPQHF
V: TRBV4-1; CDR3: CASGTGQGAYEQYF
V: TRBV7-9; CDR3: CASSFKGNTEAFF
V: TRBV28; CDR3: CASREGVAEQYF
V: TRBV19; CDR3: CASSIGPREYNGQFF
V: TRBV7-9; CDR3: CAERGAPQETQYF
V: TRBV7-9; CDR3: CASSSGGGPAYEQYF
V: TRBV19; CDR3: CASSIGGTAVGDTQYF
V: TRBV19; CDR3: CASSMGEAYEQYF